One and the same sample provided the 32 T cell receptor beta chains below, sequenced in a study of blood T cell repertoires in COVID-19. The protocol was immunoSEQ multiplex PCR, while the TCRdb copy is restricted to in-frame clones and leaves out a portion. The sample lists over 110,000 clones; 79% were seen once. The specimen was peripheral blood. The receptors shown here come from a man aged 55 to 70 with acute or convalescent COVID-19.

The chain combines TRBV6-5 with TRBJ1-2, with D unresolved. The CDR3 sequence is 12 residues long. Germline V gives CDR1 MNHEY, CDR2 SVGAGI. Trimming pared 6 bases from V and 7 bases from J, leaving 12 bases between. Written as DNA, the CDR3 is TGTGCCAGCAGCTCCCTCGCAGGTGGCTACACCTTC. It translates to CASSSLAGGYTF.

This chain connects TRBV19 to TRBJ2-7; 8 positions agree with TRBD1. The CDR3 loop spans 15 amino acids. Per germline, CDR1 LNHDA and CDR2 SQIVND (reference sequence). Trimming at V came to 5 bases and at J to 1 base, leaving 7 bases not matched to a gene. The CDR3 reads CASSASDRVSYEQYF. The CDR3 DNA reads as TGTGCCAGTAGTGCCTCGGACAGGGTTTCCTACGAGCAGTACTTC.

The chain recombines TRBV30 with TRBJ1-2, with 9 bases identical to TRBD1. V lost 0 bases, J lost 7 bases, and 9 bases stayed unmatched. CDR1 and CDR2 (germline): GTSNPN, SVGIG (reference sequence). This CDR3 has 15 residues. The CDR3 protein is CAWSVPDRGYGGYTF. CDR3 sequence (DNA): TGTGCCTGGAGTGTACCTGACAGGGGGTATGGTGGCTACACCTTC.

Only a few counts were recorded for this clone. V usage is TRBV4-1 and J usage is TRBJ1-2; D not certain. Trimming removed 0 bases at V and 8 bases at J, with 13 bases between. Germline CDR1 is MGHRA and CDR2 is YSYEKL. This CDR3 spans 14 amino acids. CDR3 sequence: CASSQDGQFWGYTF. The CDR3 DNA reads as TGCGCCAGCAGCCAAGATGGGCAGTTCTGGGGCTACACCTTC.

The chain carries TRBV7-3 and TRBJ1-6, with D possibly being TRBD1 (6 bases). This CDR3 has 18 amino acids. Per the germline V gene, CDR1 is SGHTA and CDR2 is FQGTGA. Trimming took 0 bases from V and 10 from J, leaving 22 bases between them. The DNA for the CDR3 is TGTGCCAGCAGCTTAACGTTACAGGGTAGTGTTCCTCCATCACCCCTCCACTTT. Its translation: CASSLTLQGSVPPSPLHF.

V and J are TRBV6-5 and TRBJ2-7; weak D call: TRBD1 (6 bases). V lost 5 bases, J lost 3 bases, and 14 bases lay in between. This CDR3 has 14 amino acids. Germline V CDR1 and CDR2: MNHEY, SVGAGI. CDR3 residues: CASSPRQVNYEQYF. CDR3 nucleotide sequence: TGTGCCAGCAGTCCTCGACAGGTTAACTACGAGCAGTACTTC.

The genes are TRBV28 and TRBJ2-7; D might be TRBD1 (5 bases). V lost 6 bases to trimming and J lost 9 bases, with 15 bases between them. CDR3 length equals 12 residues. CDR1 MDHEN and CDR2 SYDVKM come from the germline V gene. CDR3 in amino acids: CASRALGQRQYF. The CDR3 DNA is TGTGCCAGCAGGGCTCTGGGGCAGCGGCAGTACTTC.

The genes are TRBV14 and TRBJ1-1; D gene ambiguous. The CDR3 is made up of 15 amino acids. V dropped 4 bases and J dropped 3 bases, with 15 bases sitting between them. Germline loops: CDR1 SGHDN, CDR2 FVKESK. The CDR3 is CASSPDSRRYTEAFF. Here the CDR3 DNA reads TGTGCCAGCAGCCCCGACTCCCGACGGTACACTGAAGCTTTCTTT.

There are a few counts of this clone. This chain joins TRBV27 and TRBJ2-3; D possibly corresponds to TRBD2 (6 bases). Germline V CDR1 and CDR2: MNHEY, SMNVEV (reference sequence). The CDR3 contains 15 residues. V was pared by 6 bases and J by 0 bases, with 13 bases between. DNA of the CDR3: TGTGCCAGCAGCCACCCGGGACTGAGCACAGATACGCAGTATTTT. This codes for CASSHPGLSTDTQYF.

The chain couples TRBV9 to TRBJ2-2; 9 positions agree with TRBD1. The CDR3 contains 16 residues. V lost 2 bases, J lost 3 bases, and 5 bases stayed unmatched. Germline V CDR1 and CDR2: SGDLS, YYNGEE. The CDR3 here is CASSVRQGGYTGELFF. The CDR3 DNA reads as TGTGCCAGCAGCGTTAGACAGGGGGGGTACACCGGGGAGCTGTTTTTT. Based on the CDR3 plus reference TRBV9 and TRBJ2-2, the full variable domain is DSGVTQTPKHLITATGQRVTLRCSPRSGDLSVYWYQQSLDQGLQFLIQYYNGEERAKGNILERFSAQQFPDLHSELNLSSLELGDSALYFCASSVRQGGYTGELFFGEGSRLTVL.

This chain connects TRBV2 to TRBJ2-7, with D hard to call. Trimming took 3 bases from V and 2 from J, leaving 11 bases between them. CDR3 length: 14 residues. Looked up from germline, CDR1 is SNHLY and CDR2 is FYNNEI. Written as DNA, the CDR3 is TGTGCCAGCAGTGACCAACAGTCCCCCTACGAGCAGTACTTC. Translated: CASSDQQSPYEQYF. The full variable domain, in which reference TRBV2 and TRBJ2-7 provide the parts outside the CDR3, is EPEVTQTPSHQVTQMGQEVILRCVPISNHLYFYWYRQILGQKVEFLVSFYNNEISEKSEIFDDQFSVERPDGSNFTLKIRSTKLEDSAMYFCASSDQQSPYEQYFGPGTRLTVT.

The CDR3 sequence is CASSLVRRGESNQPQHF. CDR3 DNA: TGTGCCAGCAGCTTGGTACGGAGGGGTGAAAGCAATCAGCCCCAGCATTTT. This chain joins TRBV7-8 and TRBJ1-5; D might be TRBD1 (5 bases). Trimming shortened V by 3 bases and J by 1 base, and 16 bases separated the two germline ends. Looked up from germline, CDR1 is SGHVS and CDR2 is FQNEAQ. The CDR3 consists of 17 residues.

The genes are TRBV11-2 and TRBJ2-3; the D gene is possibly TRBD2 (6 bases). Deletions cut 2 bases from V and 0 bases from J, with 15 bases between. The germline V gene has CDR1 SGHAT and CDR2 FQNNGV. The CDR3 extends over 17 amino acids. Here the CDR3 DNA reads TGTGCCAGCAGCTTAATGCCCGGGGGATCTAGCACAGATACGCAGTATTTT. Its translation: CASSLMPGGSSTDTQYF.

This rearrangement joins TRBV27 to TRBJ2-5; 7 bases map to TRBD2. The V segment lost 2 bases and the J segment 2 bases; nucleotides outside the gene matches: 2. The CDR3 extends over 14 amino acids. The V gene's germline CDR1 is MNHEY and CDR2 SMNVEV (reference sequence). The CDR3 loop reads CASSLGGGQETQYF. As DNA, the CDR3 is TGTGCCAGCAGTTTAGGGGGGGGGCAAGAGACCCAGTACTTC.

This chain connects TRBV4-1 to TRBJ1-1, with TRBD1 matching over 8 bases. The germline gives CDR1 MGHRA, CDR2 YSYEKL. The CDR3 consists of 15 residues. V dropped 2 bases and J dropped 1; count of bases not matched to a gene: 3. DNA of the CDR3: TGCGCCAGCAGCCAACAGGGGGCCCAGAACACTGAAGCTTTCTTT. Its protein product is CASSQQGAQNTEAFF.

This chain connects TRBV12-3 or TRBV12-4 to TRBJ1-2; D uncertain. The germline V and J ends were trimmed by 1 base and 10 bases, with 10 bases remaining between them. CDR3 length: 12 residues. The CDR3: CASSLGGLHYTF. CDR3 coding DNA: TGTGCCAGCAGTTTAGGCGGTCTACACTACACCTTC.

V is TRBV29-1 and J is TRBJ2-2, with 12 bases matching TRBD2. Germline-derived CDR1 and CDR2 are SQVTM and ANQGSEA. The CDR3 has 14 residues. V lost 5 bases, J lost 9 bases, and 7 bases stayed unmatched. The CDR3 loop is CSVRLAGVSRELFF. CDR3 in DNA: TGCAGCGTTCGACTAGCGGGAGTATCCCGGGAGCTGTTTTTT.

This chain uses TRBV3-1 (or the pseudogene TRBV3-2) with TRBJ2-5, with 8 nucleotides matching TRBD2. This CDR3 contains 14 residues. V shed 1 base and J 3 bases; nucleotides not matched to a gene: 1. Germline values: CDR1 LGHDT, CDR2 YNNKEL (reference sequence). The CDR3 protein is CASSQGTSKETQYF. The CDR3 bases are TGTGCCAGCAGCCAAGGGACTAGCAAAGAGACCCAGTACTTC.

This rearrangement joins TRBV7-9 to TRBJ2-7; D is undetermined. CDR1 and CDR2 from the germline V gene are SEHNR and FQNEAQ (reference sequence). The CDR3 loop spans 12 amino acids. V gave up 3 bases and J gave up 1 base, with 4 bases separating them. The chain's CDR3 is CASSFTSYEQYF. The CDR3 DNA is TGTGCCAGCAGCTTTACTTCCTACGAGCAGTACTTC.

V gene TRBV19 combines with J gene TRBJ2-5; a possible D gene is TRBD1 (6 bases). V was clipped by 3 bases and J by 7 bases, with 18 bases between them. From germline, CDR1 is LNHDA and CDR2 SQIVND (reference sequence). This CDR3 spans 15 amino acids. Here the CDR3 reads CASSIFMGAGGTQYF. The CDR3 nucleotides are TGTGCCAGTAGTATTTTTATGGGGGCAGGTGGGACCCAGTACTTC.

The gene calls are TRBV25-1 and TRBJ2-7; 8 bases match TRBD1. Trimming cost V 4 bases and J 2 bases; bases outside gene matches: 4. The CDR3 is 14 amino acids. Germline CDR1 and CDR2: MGHDK and SYGVNS. CDR3 DNA: TGTGCCAGCAGTGTCGGACAGGGAGCCTACGAGCAGTACTTC. Translated, it gives CASSVGQGAYEQYF.

As concerns this clone: At the DNA level, this CDR3 is encoded by other sequences in the same sample as well. The chain has TRBV4-3 and TRBJ2-5, with 11 bases fitting TRBD1. V lost 3 bases, J lost 4 bases, and 1 base stayed unmatched. Germline CDR1 and CDR2: LGHNA and YSLEER. This CDR3 region has 14 residues. DNA for the CDR3: TGCGCCAGCAGCCAGGGGACAGGGGGAGAGACCCAGTACTTC. It encodes CASSQGTGGETQYF.

This clone was observed a single time. The genes are TRBV2 and TRBJ1-1, with D possibly being TRBD1 (5 bases). Germline V gene sequence: CDR1 SNHLY, CDR2 FYNNEI. The CDR3 sequence is 13 residues long. Trimming took 7 bases from V and 4 from J, leaving 13 bases between them. The CDR3 DNA sequence: TGTGCCAGCAAATCGGGGGAGGGCACTGAAGCTTTCTTT. It yields the protein CASKSGEGTEAFF.

This chain connects TRBV2 to TRBJ1-4, with D hard to call. This CDR3 has 12 residues. Per the germline V gene, CDR1 is SNHLY and CDR2 is FYNNEI. V was pared by 4 bases and J by 8 bases, with 8 bases between. The CDR3 here is CASSAAAEKLFF. The CDR3 nucleotides read TGTGCCAGCAGTGCTGCAGCGGAAAAACTGTTTTTT. Supplemented by reference TRBV2 and TRBJ1-4, the full variable domain reads EPEVTQTPSHQVTQMGQEVILRCVPISNHLYFYWYRQILGQKVEFLVSFYNNEISEKSEIFDDQFSVERPDGSNFTLKIRSTKLEDSAMYFCASSAAAEKLFFGSGTQLSVL.

The chain uses TRBV25-1 and TRBJ1-5; tentatively, D is TRBD1 (6 bases). CDR1 and CDR2 (germline): MGHDK, SYGVNS. Trimming cost V 6 bases and J 7 bases, with 16 bases left between them. The CDR3 has 14 residues. CDR3 in DNA: TGTGCCAGCAGGGGAGGGGGGATGGGCCAGCCCCAGCATTTT. It is translated as CASRGGGMGQPQHF.

This chain links TRBV4-2 with TRBJ1-1; tentatively, D is TRBD1 (5 bases). V lost 4 bases, J lost 0 bases, and 12 bases lay in between. The CDR3 is 15 amino acids. Per germline, CDR1 LGHNA and CDR2 YNFKEQ. This chain's CDR3 is CASSPGGELNTEAFF. CDR3 in DNA: TGTGCCAGCAGCCCCGGGGGGGAGTTGAACACTGAAGCTTTCTTT.

This chain connects TRBV15 to TRBJ2-1, with TRBD2 identical over 13 bases. Germline V gene sequence: CDR1 LNHNV, CDR2 YYDKDF (reference sequence). This CDR3 comprises 19 residues. The trim removed 2 bases at V and 0 bases at J, leaving 7 bases unmatched. The CDR3 DNA follows: TGTGCCACCAGCAGAATGGGACTAGCGGGACGGCACTCCTACAATGAGCAGTTCTTC. Translation gives CATSRMGLAGRHSYNEQFF.

The rearrangement uses TRBV24-1 and TRBJ1-2; TRBD1 aligns across 12 bases. CDR1 is KGHDR, CDR2 SFDVKD, per germline. V trimming: 5 bases; J trimming: 6 bases; junction bases outside the gene matches: 9. This CDR3 is built from 16 residues. DNA of the CDR3: TGTGCCACCAGTGCAGCAGAGGGACAGGGGGCTAATGGCTACACCTTC. Its protein product is CATSAAEGQGANGYTF.

The DNA of the CDR3 is TGTGCCATCAGTGGAGGACAGTTCGGGGAGACCCAGTACTTC. Its translation is CAISGGQFGETQYF. The V call is TRBV10-3, the J call TRBJ2-5; possible D gene TRBD1, 6 bases. The CDR3 sequence is 14 residues long. The germline V gene has CDR1 ENHRY and CDR2 SYGVKD. The V end lost 4 bases, the J end lost 5 bases, and 14 bases lay between the germline ends.

The J gene is TRBJ2-5, the V gene TRBV7-8; TRBD2 agrees at 7 bases. Looked up from germline, CDR1 is SGHVS and CDR2 is FQNEAQ. The CDR3 loop spans 15 amino acids. V lost 1 base and J lost 5; bases outside the gene matches: 7. CDR3 region: CASSLGGRLGETQYF. Here the CDR3 DNA reads TGTGCCAGCAGCTTAGGCGGGAGACTGGGGGAGACCCAGTACTTC.

The J gene is TRBJ1-5, the V gene TRBV4-1; D is possibly TRBD1 (5 bases). Deletions cut 0 bases from V and 7 bases from J, with 16 bases between. Germline CDR1 and CDR2: MGHRA and YSYEKL. CDR3 length: 16 amino acids. The CDR3 nucleotides are TGCGCCAGCAGCCAAGAGCCGGGGGACGCATTCCAGCCCCAGCATTTT. This gives the protein CASSQEPGDAFQPQHF.

For the CDR3, the DNA is TGTGCCAGCAGCTTAGAACGCGGCGGGGAGCTGTTTTTT. This sequence encodes CASSLERGGELFF. The gene calls are TRBV11-2 and TRBJ2-2; D is unresolved. V lost 0 bases, J lost 7 bases, and 6 bases lay in between. The CDR3 has 13 residues. Germline V gene lookup returns CDR1 SGHAT and CDR2 FQNNGV. The entire variable domain, with the rest obtained from reference TRBV11-2 and TRBJ2-2, is as follows: EAGVAQSPRYKIIEKRQSVAFWCNPISGHATLYWYQQILGQGPKLLIQFQNNGVVDDSQLPKDRFSAERLKGVDSTLKIQPAKLEDSAVYLCASSLERGGELFFGEGSRLTVL.